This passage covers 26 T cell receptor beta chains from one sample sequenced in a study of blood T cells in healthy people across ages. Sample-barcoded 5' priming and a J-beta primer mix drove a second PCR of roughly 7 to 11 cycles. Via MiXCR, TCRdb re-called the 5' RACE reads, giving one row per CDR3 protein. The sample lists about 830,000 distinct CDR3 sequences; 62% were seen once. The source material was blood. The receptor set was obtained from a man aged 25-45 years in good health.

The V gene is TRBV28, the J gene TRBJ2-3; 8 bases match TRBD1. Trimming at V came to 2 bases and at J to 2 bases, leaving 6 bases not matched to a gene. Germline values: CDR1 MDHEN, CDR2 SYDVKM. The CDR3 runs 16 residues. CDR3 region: CASSLGGQGNTDTQYF. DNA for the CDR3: TGTGCCAGCAGTTTAGGCGGACAGGGCAACACAGATACGCAGTATTTT.

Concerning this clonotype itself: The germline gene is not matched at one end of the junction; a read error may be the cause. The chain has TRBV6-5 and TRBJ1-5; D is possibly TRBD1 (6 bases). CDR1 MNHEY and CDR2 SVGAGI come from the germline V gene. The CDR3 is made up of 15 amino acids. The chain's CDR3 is CASSTTGLGNQPQHF. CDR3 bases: TGTGCCAGCAGTACGACAGGCCTGGGGAATCAACCCCAGCATTTT.

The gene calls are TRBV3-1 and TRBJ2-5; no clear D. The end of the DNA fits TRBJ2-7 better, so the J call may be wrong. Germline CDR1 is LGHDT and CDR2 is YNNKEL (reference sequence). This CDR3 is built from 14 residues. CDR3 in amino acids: CASSQDLGFYEQYF. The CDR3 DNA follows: TGTGCCAGCAGCCAAGATCTCGGGTTCTACGAGCAGTACTTC.

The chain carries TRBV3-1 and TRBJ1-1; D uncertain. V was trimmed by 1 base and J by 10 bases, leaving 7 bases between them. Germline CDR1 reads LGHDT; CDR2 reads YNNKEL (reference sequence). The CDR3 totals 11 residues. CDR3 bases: TGTGCCAGCAGCCAAGGGGGAACAGCTTTCTTT. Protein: CASSQGGTAFF.

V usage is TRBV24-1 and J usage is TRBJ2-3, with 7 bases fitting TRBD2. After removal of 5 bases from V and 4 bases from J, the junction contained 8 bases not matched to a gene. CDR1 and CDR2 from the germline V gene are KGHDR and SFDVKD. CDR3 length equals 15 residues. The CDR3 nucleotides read TGTGCCACCAGTGCCCCCTGGGGAGGGGCAGATACGCAGTATTTT. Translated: CATSAPWGGADTQYF.

The CDR3 is CASSGTDSYNEQFF. As DNA, the CDR3 is TGTGCCAGCAGTGGGACTGATTCCTACAATGAGCAGTTCTTC. The rearrangement uses TRBV2 and TRBJ2-1; D perhaps matches TRBD2 (5 bases). With 4 bases removed from V and 1 base from J, the gap between germline ends came to 8 bases. This CDR3 is 14 amino acids long. CDR1 is SNHLY, CDR2 FYNNEI, per germline.

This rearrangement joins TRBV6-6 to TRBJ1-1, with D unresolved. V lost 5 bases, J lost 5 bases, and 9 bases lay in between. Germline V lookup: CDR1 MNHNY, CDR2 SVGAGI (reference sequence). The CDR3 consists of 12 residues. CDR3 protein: CASSVPGTEAFF. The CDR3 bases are TGTGCCAGCAGTGTCCCGGGTACTGAAGCTTTCTTT.

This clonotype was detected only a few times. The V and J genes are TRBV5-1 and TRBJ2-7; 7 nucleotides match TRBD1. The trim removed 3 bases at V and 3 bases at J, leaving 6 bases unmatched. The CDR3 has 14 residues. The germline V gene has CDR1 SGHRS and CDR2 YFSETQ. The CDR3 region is CASSWGQTGYEQYF. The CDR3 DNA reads TGCGCCAGCAGCTGGGGACAGACAGGCTACGAGCAGTACTTC. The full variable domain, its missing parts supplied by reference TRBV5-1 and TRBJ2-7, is KAGVTQTPRYLIKTRGQQVTLSCSPISGHRSVSWYQQTPGQGLQFLFEYFSETQRNKGNFPGRFSGRQFSNSRSEMNVSTLELGDSALYLCASSWGQTGYEQYFGPGTRLTVT.

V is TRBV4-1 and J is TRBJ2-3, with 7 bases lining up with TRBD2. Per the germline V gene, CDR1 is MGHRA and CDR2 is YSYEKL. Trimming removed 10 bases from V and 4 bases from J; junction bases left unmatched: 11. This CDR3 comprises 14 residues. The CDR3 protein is CATGWRGTSDTQYF. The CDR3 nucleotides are TGCGCCACCGGCTGGCGGGGGACCTCAGATACGCAGTATTTT.

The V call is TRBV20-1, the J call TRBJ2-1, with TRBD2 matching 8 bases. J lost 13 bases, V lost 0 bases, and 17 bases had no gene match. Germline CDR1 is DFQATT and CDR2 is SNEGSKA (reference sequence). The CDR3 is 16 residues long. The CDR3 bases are TGCAGTGCTAGAGATTGGCGCGGGGGGATCCAAGAGACCCAGTTCTTC. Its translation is CSARDWRGGIQETQFF.

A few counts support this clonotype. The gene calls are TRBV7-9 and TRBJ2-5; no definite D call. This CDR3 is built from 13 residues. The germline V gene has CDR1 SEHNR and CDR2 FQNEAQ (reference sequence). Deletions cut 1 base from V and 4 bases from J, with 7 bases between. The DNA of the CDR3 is TGTGCCAGCAGCTTAGATGTGGGAGAGACCCAGTACTTC. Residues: CASSLDVGETQYF. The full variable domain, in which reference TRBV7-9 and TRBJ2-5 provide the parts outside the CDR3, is DTGVSQNPRHKITKRGQNVTFRCDPISEHNRLYWYRQTLGQGPEFLTYFQNEAQLEKSRLLSDRFSAERPKGSFSTLEIQRTEQGDSAMYLCASSLDVGETQYFGPGTRLLVL.

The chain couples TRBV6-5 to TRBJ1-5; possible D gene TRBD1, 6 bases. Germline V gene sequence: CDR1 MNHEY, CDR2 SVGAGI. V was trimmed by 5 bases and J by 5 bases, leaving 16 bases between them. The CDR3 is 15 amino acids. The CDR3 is CASSKTAAGDQPQHF. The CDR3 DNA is TGTGCCAGCAGTAAGACCGCGGCAGGGGATCAGCCCCAGCATTTT.

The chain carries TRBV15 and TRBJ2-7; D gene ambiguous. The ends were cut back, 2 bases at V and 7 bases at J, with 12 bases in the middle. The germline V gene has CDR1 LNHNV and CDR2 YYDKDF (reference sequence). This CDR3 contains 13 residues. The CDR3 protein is CATSRSSALEQYF. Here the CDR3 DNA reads TGTGCCACCAGCAGATCCTCGGCCCTGGAGCAGTACTTC.

The CDR3 here is CASSSSGGVKNYEQFF. CDR3 nucleotide sequence: TGTGCCAGCAGCTCAAGTGGGGGGGTGAAGAATTATGAGCAGTTCTTC. The chain employs TRBV9 and TRBJ2-1, with 7 bases aligning to TRBD2. There are 16 residues in the CDR3. The V segment lost 4 bases and the J segment 8 bases; nucleotides outside the gene matches: 15. Germline V gene data show CDR1 as SGDLS and CDR2 as YYNGEE.

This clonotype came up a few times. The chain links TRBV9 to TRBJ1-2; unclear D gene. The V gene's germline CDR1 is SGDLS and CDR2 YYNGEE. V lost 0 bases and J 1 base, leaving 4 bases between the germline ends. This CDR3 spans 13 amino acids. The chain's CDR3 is CASSVDINYGYTF. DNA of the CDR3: TGTGCCAGCAGCGTAGACATTAACTATGGCTACACCTTC.

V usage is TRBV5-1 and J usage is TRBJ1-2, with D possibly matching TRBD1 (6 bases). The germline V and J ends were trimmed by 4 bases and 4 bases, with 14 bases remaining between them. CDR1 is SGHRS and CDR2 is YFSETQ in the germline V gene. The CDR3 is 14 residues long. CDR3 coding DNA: TGCGCCAGCAGCCCGCCGGGACATCGCTATGGCTACACCTTC. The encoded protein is CASSPPGHRYGYTF.

The DNA of the CDR3 is TGCAGTGCTAGAGATCCAGCAGATAATGAGCAGTTCTTC. Translated, it gives CSARDPADNEQFF. This chain connects TRBV20-1 to TRBJ2-1, with D hard to call. The CDR3 consists of 13 residues. With 0 bases removed from V and 7 bases from J, the gap between germline ends came to 10 bases. Germline CDR1 and CDR2: DFQATT and SNEGSKA (reference sequence).

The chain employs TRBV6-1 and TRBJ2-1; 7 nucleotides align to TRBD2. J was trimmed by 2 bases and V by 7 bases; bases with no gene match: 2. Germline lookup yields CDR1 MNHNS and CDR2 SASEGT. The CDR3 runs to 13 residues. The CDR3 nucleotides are TGTGCCAGCACAGCGGGGACCTACAATGAGCAGTTCTTC. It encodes CASTAGTYNEQFF.

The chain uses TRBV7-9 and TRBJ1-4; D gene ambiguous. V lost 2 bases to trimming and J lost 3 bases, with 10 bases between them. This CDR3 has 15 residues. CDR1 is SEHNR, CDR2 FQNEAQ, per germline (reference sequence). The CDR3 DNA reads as TGTGCCAGCAGCTTAAAGATGGGATCTAATGAAAAACTGTTTTTT. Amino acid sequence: CASSLKMGSNEKLFF. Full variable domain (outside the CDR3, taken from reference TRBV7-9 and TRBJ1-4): DTGVSQNPRHKITKRGQNVTFRCDPISEHNRLYWYRQTLGQGPEFLTYFQNEAQLEKSRLLSDRFSAERPKGSFSTLEIQRTEQGDSAMYLCASSLKMGSNEKLFFGSGTQLSVL.

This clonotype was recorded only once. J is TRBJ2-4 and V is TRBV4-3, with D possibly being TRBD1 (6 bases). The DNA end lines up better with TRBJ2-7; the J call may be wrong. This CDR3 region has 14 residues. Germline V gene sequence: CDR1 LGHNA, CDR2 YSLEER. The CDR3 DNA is TGCGCCAGCAGCCCTTACCGGGACACCTACGAGCAGTACTTC. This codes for CASSPYRDTYEQYF.

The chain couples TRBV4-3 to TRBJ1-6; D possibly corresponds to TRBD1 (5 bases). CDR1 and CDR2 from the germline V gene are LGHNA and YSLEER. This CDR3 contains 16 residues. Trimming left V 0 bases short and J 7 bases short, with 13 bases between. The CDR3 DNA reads TGCGCCAGCAGCCAAGAAACCGGACAAGGGAATTCACCCCTCCACTTT. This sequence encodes CASSQETGQGNSPLHF.

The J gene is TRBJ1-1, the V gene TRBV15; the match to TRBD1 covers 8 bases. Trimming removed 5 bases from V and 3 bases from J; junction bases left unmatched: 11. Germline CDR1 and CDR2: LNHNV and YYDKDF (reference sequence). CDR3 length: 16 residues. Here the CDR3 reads CATSGDLDRAYTEAFF. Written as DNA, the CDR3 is TGTGCCACCAGCGGCGACTTGGACAGGGCCTACACTGAAGCTTTCTTT. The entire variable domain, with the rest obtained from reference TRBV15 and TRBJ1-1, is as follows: DAMVIQNPRYQVTQFGKPVTLSCSQTLNHNVMYWYQQKSSQAPKLLFHYYDKDFNNEADTPDNFQSRRPNTSFCFLDIRSPGLGDTAMYLCATSGDLDRAYTEAFFGQGTRLTVV.

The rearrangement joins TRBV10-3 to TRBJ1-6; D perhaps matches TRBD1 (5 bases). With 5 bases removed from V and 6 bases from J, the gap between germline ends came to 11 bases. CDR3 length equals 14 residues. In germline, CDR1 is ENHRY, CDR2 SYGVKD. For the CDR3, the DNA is TGTGCCATCAGTCGGGCAGGGCCTAATTCACCCCTCCACTTT. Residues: CAISRAGPNSPLHF.

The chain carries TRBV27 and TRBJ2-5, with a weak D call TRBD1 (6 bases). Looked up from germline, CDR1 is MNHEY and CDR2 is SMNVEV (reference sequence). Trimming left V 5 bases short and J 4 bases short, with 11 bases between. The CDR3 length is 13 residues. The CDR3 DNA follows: TGTGCCAGCAGTGCCCCGGACAGAGAGACCCAGTACTTC. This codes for CASSAPDRETQYF.

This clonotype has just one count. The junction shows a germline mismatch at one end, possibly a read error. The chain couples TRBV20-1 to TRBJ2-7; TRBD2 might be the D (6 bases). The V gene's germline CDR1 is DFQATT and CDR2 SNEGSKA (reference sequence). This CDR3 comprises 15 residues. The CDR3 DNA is TGCAGTACTAGGGGAGTGATGGGGGGTACTTACGAGCAGTACTTC. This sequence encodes CSTRGVMGGTYEQYF.

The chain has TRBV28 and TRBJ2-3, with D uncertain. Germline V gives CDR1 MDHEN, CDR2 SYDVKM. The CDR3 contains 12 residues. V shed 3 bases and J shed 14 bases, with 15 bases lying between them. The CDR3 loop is CASSLRLAFRYF. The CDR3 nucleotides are TGTGCCAGCAGTTTGAGGTTAGCCTTTCGGTATTTT.